This is a list of T cell receptor beta chains from one sample in a study of T-cell reconstitution after alpha-beta-depleted transplantation in children. TCRdb called the PCR reads again in MiXCR, with one record for every CDR3 protein. Here the sample spans 450,000 to 600,000 distinct CDR3 sequences, 15% to 20% being singletons. Sequences were derived from PBMCs from the stem cell graft donor, sampled from the stem cell graft. These receptors were taken from a human donor who donated a stem cell graft to a child with acute lymphoblastic leukemia. The CDR3 runs from the conserved cysteine through the conserved F or W. A D gene is named only where the DNA matches it firmly. Not every row has a clone size; where given, it reads once, few, many or a size class.

>NA|NA|13|TRBV7-3|TRBJ2-1
TGTGCCAGCAGCCCAGGACTTGGTGGGGAGCAGTTCTTC
CASSPGLGGEQFF
>NA|NA|15|TRBV5-1|TRBJ2-1
TGCGCCAGCAGCCCGGTGCTAGCGAGAGGAGGTGAGCAGTTCTTC
CASSPVLARGGEQFF
>few|NA|14|TRBV7-9|TRBJ1-5
TGTGCCAGCAGCTCGGTAGATTCTAATCAGCCCCAGCATTTT
CASSSVDSNQPQHF
>NA|NA|17|TRBV30|TRBJ1-5
TGTGCCTGGAGTGTACCCCCGGACATCCCTTGGGGTCAGCCCCAGCATTTT
CAWSVPPDIPWGQPQHF
>NA|NA|12|TRBV4-1|TRBJ2-3
TGCGCCAGCAGCCAAGATCATCGGACAGTAAGTTTT
CASSQDHRTVSF
>NA|TRBD2|15|TRBV7-9|TRBJ2-7
TGTGCCAGCAGCTACGGACTAGCGGGAGTTTACGAGCAGTACTTC
CASSYGLAGVYEQYF
>NA|NA|13|TRBV20-1|TRBJ2-1
TGCAGTGCTAGAGGAACTAGCAGCCATGAGCAGTTCTTC
CSARGTSSHEQFF
>NA|TRBD1|16|TRBV18|TRBJ2-1
TGTGCCAGCTCACCACCGGGGACAGGGGATTACAATGAGCAGTTCTTC
CASSPPGTGDYNEQFF
>NA|TRBD2|15|TRBV25-1|TRBJ2-3
TGTGCCAGCAGTGACGGGGGGGGTAGCACAGATACGCAGTATTTT
CASSDGGGSTDTQYF
>NA|NA|13|TRBV7-9|TRBJ1-2
TGTGCCAGCAGCTCGGGACATGGATGGGGCTACACCTTC
CASSSGHGWGYTF
>few|NA|15|TRBV25-1|TRBJ2-5
TGTGCCAGCAGTGGAGGACAGCCGCCGGGGGAGACCCAGTACTTC
CASSGGQPPGETQYF
>few|NA|8|TRBV10-3|TRBJ1-2
TGTGGACCCTATGGCTACACCTTC
CGPYGYTF
>few|NA|15|TRBV15|TRBJ1-5
TGTGCCACCAGCGCTAGTCCCGATCTCAATCAGCCCCAGCATTTT
CATSASPDLNQPQHF
>NA|NA|13|TRBV24-1|TRBJ1-1
TGTGCCACCAGTGCGCAGGCGAACACTGAAGCTTTCTTT
CATSAQANTEAFF
>many|NA|17|TRBV9|TRBJ1-4
TGTGCCAGCAGCGGCGGCCTCCTACAGGGTACTAATGAAAAACTGTTTTTT
CASSGGLLQGTNEKLFF
>few|TRBD1|18|TRBV4-1|TRBJ1-1
TGCGCCAGCAGCCAAGTTAGACAGGGGGCGCGTCGGAACACTGAAGCTTTCTTT
CASSQVRQGARRNTEAFF
>NA|NA|10|TRBV20-1|TRBJ2-7
TGCAGTGCTAGGAACTACGAGCAGTACTTC
CSARNYEQYF
>many|TRBD2|15|TRBV5-1|TRBJ2-2
TGCGCCAGCAGCTTAGCGGGAGGGCATACCGGGGAGCTGTTTTTT
CASSLAGGHTGELFF
>NA|TRBD2|14|TRBV12-3/TRBV12-4|TRBJ2-1
TGTGCCAGCAGTGGGACTAGATGGCGTGGTGAGCAGTTCTTC
CASSGTRWRGEQFF
>NA|NA|13|TRBV4-1|TRBJ1-2
TGCGCCAGCAGCATCGGTTGGGCCTATGGCTACACCTTC
CASSIGWAYGYTF
>NA|TRBD2|19|TRBV5-1|TRBJ2-1
TGCGCCAGCAGCTTCCCGGGACTAGCGGGCCTAAGCTCCTACAATGAGCAGTTCTTC
CASSFPGLAGLSSYNEQFF
>NA|TRBD1|15|TRBV5-1|TRBJ1-2
TGCGCCAGCGGCTTGGCGGACAGGGGAAACTATGGCTACACCTTC
CASGLADRGNYGYTF
>few|TRBD2|13|TRBV7-9|TRBJ2-1
TGTGCCAGCCGTAAGCGGGAGAATATTGAGCAGTTCTTC
CASRKRENIEQFF
>NA|NA|12|TRBV5-1|TRBJ1-1
TGCGCCAGCAGCTCTGACCACACTGGAGCTTTCTTT
CASSSDHTGAFF
>NA|NA|19|TRBV21-1|TRBJ2-3
TGTGCCAGCAGCAAAGTACGACAGGGGAGCCACGGGTGGGAAGATACGCAGTATTTT
CASSKVRQGSHGWEDTQYF
>NA|NA|13|TRBV12-3/TRBV12-4|TRBJ1-2
TGTGCCAGCAGACTCAACAGGAATGTTGGCTACACCTTC
CASRLNRNVGYTF
>few|NA|15|TRBV5-6|TRBJ2-1
TGTGCCAGCAGCTTAGGAGTCCTCTCCGTGGATGAGCAGTTCTTC
CASSLGVLSVDEQFF
>few|TRBD2|17|TRBV5-1|TRBJ2-7
TGCGCCAGCAGCCAACGGACTAGCGGGAGGGCCTTCGGCGAGCAGTACTTC
CASSQRTSGRAFGEQYF
>NA|NA|11|TRBV7-2|TRBJ2-7
TGTGCCAGCAGCGCGGACAGCGAGCAGTACTTC
CASSADSEQYF
>few|NA|11|TRBV6-1|TRBJ1-1
TGTGCCAGCAGTGAAAACGCTGAAGCTTTCTTT
CASSENAEAFF
>NA|NA|12|TRBV5-4|TRBJ2-1
TGTGCCAGCAGCTGGAGCAAGAATGAGCAGTTCTTC
CASSWSKNEQFF
>NA|TRBD1|15|TRBV11-2|TRBJ2-7
TGTGCCAGCAGCCCGATCCGACAGGGGCTGTACGAGCAGTACTTC
CASSPIRQGLYEQYF
>NA|TRBD1|16|TRBV18|TRBJ1-1
TGTGCCAGCTCATCGGGACAGGGGGCAGGGAACACTGAAGCTTTCTTT
CASSSGQGAGNTEAFF